A single sample is the source of the 7 T cell receptor beta chains below, sequenced in a study of blood T cell repertoires in COVID-19. This table comes from immunoSEQ multiplex PCR, and its TCRdb copy is limited to in-frame clones, with some not included. The data contain about 25,000 clones, 85% to 90% of them singletons. Sequenced input: peripheral blood. Receptors were obtained from a woman at least 80 years old with acute or convalescent COVID-19.

This clone was detected only a few times. The chain uses TRBV18 and TRBJ1-6; D is possibly TRBD1 (6 bases). With 3 bases removed from V and 9 bases from J, the gap between germline ends came to 15 bases. CDR3 size: 15 residues. From germline, CDR1 is KGHSH and CDR2 LQKENI. CDR3 protein: CASSPGGGRSSPLHF. CDR3 sequence (DNA): TGTGCCAGCTCACCGGGGGGGGGCAGGAGTTCACCCCTCCACTTT.

The chain has TRBV4-3 and TRBJ2-7, with D perhaps TRBD2 (7 bases). Germline V gene lookup returns CDR1 LGHNA and CDR2 YSLEER. The CDR3 has 16 residues. Trimming pared 1 base from V and 2 bases from J, leaving 15 bases between. CDR3 sequence reads: CASSQGPRGGPYEQYF. The CDR3 DNA is TGCGCCAGCAGCCAAGGCCCGAGGGGGGGCCCCTACGAGCAGTACTTC.

As to this clone: One junction end disagrees with the germline gene, perhaps due to a read error. The chain is built from TRBV6-2 or TRBV6-3 and TRBJ2-2, with D perhaps matching TRBD2 (5 bases). The germline V gene has CDR1 MNHEY and CDR2 SVGEGT. CDR3 length equals 14 residues. The CDR3, as DNA: TGTGCCAGCAGTTTTTTGGCGAACACCGGGGAACTGTTTTTT. Translating it yields CASSFLANTGELFF.

The rearrangement links TRBV6-2 or TRBV6-3 to TRBJ2-2; 7 nucleotides line up with TRBD2. The CDR3 spans 18 residues. The V segment lost 0 bases and the J segment 7 bases; nucleotides outside the gene matches: 14. CDR1 and CDR2 (germline): MNHEY, SVGEGT. CDR3 region: CASSYSTFGGSGVGELFF. The CDR3 DNA is TGTGCCAGCAGTTACTCTACCTTCGGCGGGAGTGGGGTCGGGGAGCTGTTTTTT.

The CDR3 nucleotides are TGTGCCAGTAGGGCTAGCGCGACCTCCTACGAGCAGTACTTC. Its protein is CASRASATSYEQYF. This chain uses TRBV19 with TRBJ2-7; possibly TRBD2 for D (6 bases). V lost 6 bases, J lost 0 bases, and 12 bases lay in between. The CDR3 is 14 amino acids. The germline gives CDR1 LNHDA, CDR2 SQIVND (reference sequence).

This chain links TRBV9 with TRBJ2-7; TRBD2 aligns across 9 bases. The CDR3 runs to 15 residues. V shed 0 bases and J 6 bases; nucleotides not matched to a gene: 7. CDR1 SGDLS and CDR2 YYNGEE come from the germline V gene. This CDR3 reads CASSVGISGRIEQYF. In DNA, the CDR3 is TGTGCCAGCAGCGTAGGGATTAGCGGGAGAATCGAGCAGTACTTC.

The rearrangement links TRBV14 to TRBJ2-7; 7 positions match TRBD2. J gave up 2 bases and V 4 bases, and 5 bases lay outside the gene matches. The CDR3 is made up of 14 amino acids. CDR1 and CDR2 (germline): SGHDN, FVKESK. The CDR3 loop reads CASSPAGRAYEQYF. The DNA of the CDR3 is TGTGCCAGCAGCCCGGCTGGGAGGGCCTACGAGCAGTACTTC.